The present T cell receptor (beta chain) was sequenced within a study of naive and memory T cell subsets. Treatment defined: skin biopsy from PPD injection site in Mantoux-positive individual. A UMI-containing oligonucleotide was joined by 3' ligation to the TCR cDNA template. Biopsied sites were PPD injections in people with a positive Mantoux test. Unsorted total RNA, roughly 1 to 1,100 ng, was DNase treated before reverse transcription. This clonotype was counted ten times or more. Its specificity is not known. Points from the study as a whole: Potentially, T cell activation and differentiation skew this RNA-based measurement.

Four PCR rounds used nested alpha and beta constant region primers plus the SP2 primer. Reverse transcription of blood and skin TCR RNA was primed at alpha and beta constant regions. Using its own MiXCR run on the UMI-ligation and nested PCR reads, TCRdb lists one record per CDR3 protein. The table has around 20,000 distinct CDR3 sequences, around 6% seen once. The ends were cut back, 5 bases at V and 4 bases at J, with 10 bases in the middle. CDR1 and CDR2 from the germline V gene are SGHTA and FQGNSA. The length of the CDR3 is 13 residues. This sequence joins TRBV7-2 and TRBJ2-3, with unresolved D. The clonotype originates from an adult in good health. The material was skin, obtained from a tuberculin skin test site. CDR3 amino acids: CASSPPPADTQYF. CDR3 sequence (DNA): TGTGCCAGCAGCCCCCCCCCGGCAGATACGCAGTATTTT.